The subject of this entry is one TCR beta chain. The antigen is unknown. Original handling: Sequence data from immunoSEQ were junction-only and lacked quality scores; consequently, filtering differed. Here immunoSEQ multiplex PCR was the method, and the copy in TCRdb shows in-frame clones only, minus some. Clone size and the V and J calls come from that table; the DNA yielded D and trimming. The sample contains more than 2,000,000 clones, roughly nine tenths of which appear only once. These data originate in a study of shared clonotypes between healthy human individuals. Study outcomes and limitations: Naive subsets typically showed greater estimated richness than memory subsets. Represented diversity (both genetic and exposure-history) was limited by the small number of donors.

J gave up 7 bases and V 4 bases, and 12 bases lay outside the gene matches. Germline values: CDR1 SGHDT, CDR2 YYEEEE. This CDR3 contains 16 residues. The clonotype originates from a man aged 18 to 35 in good health. The sequencing input was naive CD4+ T cells sorted from blood. The subset is: CD45RA+ positively selected. This chain connects TRBV5-6 to TRBJ2-1; 9 bases align to TRBD2. CDR3 sequence: CASSPEGSGGTNEQFF. As DNA, the CDR3 is TGTGCCAGCAGCCCGGAGGGAAGCGGGGGGACTAATGAGCAGTTCTTC. Drawing the rest from reference TRBV5-6 and TRBJ2-1, the complete variable domain is DAGVTQSPTHLIKTRGQQVTLRCSPKSGHDTVSWYQQALGQGPQFIFQYYEEEERQRGNFPDRFSGHQFPNYSSELNVNALLLGDSALYLCASSPEGSGGTNEQFFGPGTRLTVL.